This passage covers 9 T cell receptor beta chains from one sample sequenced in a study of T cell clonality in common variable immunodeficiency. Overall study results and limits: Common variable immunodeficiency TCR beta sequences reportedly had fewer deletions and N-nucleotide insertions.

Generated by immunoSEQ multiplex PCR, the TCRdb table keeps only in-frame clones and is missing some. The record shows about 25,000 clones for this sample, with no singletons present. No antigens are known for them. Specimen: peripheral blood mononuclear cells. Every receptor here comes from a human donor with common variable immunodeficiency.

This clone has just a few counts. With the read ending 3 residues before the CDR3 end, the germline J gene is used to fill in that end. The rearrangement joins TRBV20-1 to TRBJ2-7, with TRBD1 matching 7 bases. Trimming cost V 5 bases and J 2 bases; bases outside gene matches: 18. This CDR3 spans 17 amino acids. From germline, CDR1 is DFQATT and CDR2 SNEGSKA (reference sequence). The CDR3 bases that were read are TGCAGTGCTCGAAGACAGGGCCTACGGACTGGAGCCTACGAG. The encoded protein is CSARRQGLRTGAYE. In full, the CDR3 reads CSARRQGLRTGAYEQYF.

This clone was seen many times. CDR3 DNA, as far as it was read: TGTGCCAGTTCGACGAGACAGGTTCGTCAAATT. Residues: CASSTRQVRQI. The full CDR3 sequence reads CASSTRQVRQIQYF. The chain recombines TRBV19 with TRBJ2-4; a weak D match, TRBD1 (6 bases). The sequence runs out 3 residues before the end of the CDR3; the remainder is reconstructed from the germline J gene. From germline, CDR1 is LNHDA and CDR2 SQIVND (reference sequence). The CDR3 totals 14 residues.

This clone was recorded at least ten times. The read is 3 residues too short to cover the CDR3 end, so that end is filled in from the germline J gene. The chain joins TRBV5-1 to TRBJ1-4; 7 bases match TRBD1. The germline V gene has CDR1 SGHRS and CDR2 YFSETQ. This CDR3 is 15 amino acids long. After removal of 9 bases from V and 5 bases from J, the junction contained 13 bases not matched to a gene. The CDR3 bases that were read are TGCGCCACCAAGACAGGGAGATTCCCCAATGAAAAA. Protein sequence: CATKTGRFPNEK. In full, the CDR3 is CATKTGRFPNEKLFF.

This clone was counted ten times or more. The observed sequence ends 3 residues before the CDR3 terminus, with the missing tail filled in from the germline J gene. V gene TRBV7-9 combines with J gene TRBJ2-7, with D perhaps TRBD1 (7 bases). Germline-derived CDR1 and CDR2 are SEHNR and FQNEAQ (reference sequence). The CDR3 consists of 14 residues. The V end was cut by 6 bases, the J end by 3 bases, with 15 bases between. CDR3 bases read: TGTGCCAGCAGTCGGCCAGGGGGGTTCTACGAG. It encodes CASSRPGGFYE. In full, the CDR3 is CASSRPGGFYEQYF.

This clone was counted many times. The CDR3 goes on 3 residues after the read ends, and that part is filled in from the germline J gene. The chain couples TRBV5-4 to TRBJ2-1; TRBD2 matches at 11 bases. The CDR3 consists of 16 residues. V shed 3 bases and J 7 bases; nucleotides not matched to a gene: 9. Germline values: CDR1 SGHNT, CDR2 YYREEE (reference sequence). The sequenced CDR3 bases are TGTGCCAGCAGCTGGGTAGCGGGAGGGAGTTGGAATGAG. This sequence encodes CASSWVAGGSWNE. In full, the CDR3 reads CASSWVAGGSWNEQFF.

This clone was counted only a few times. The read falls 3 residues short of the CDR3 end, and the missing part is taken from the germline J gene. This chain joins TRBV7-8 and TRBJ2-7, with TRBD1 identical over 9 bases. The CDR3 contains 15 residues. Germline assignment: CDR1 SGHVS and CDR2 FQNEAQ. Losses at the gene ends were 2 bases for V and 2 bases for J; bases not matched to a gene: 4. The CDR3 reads CASSLRGQGPYEQYF. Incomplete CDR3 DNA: TGTGCCAGCAGCTTAAGGGGACAGGGACCCTACGAG.

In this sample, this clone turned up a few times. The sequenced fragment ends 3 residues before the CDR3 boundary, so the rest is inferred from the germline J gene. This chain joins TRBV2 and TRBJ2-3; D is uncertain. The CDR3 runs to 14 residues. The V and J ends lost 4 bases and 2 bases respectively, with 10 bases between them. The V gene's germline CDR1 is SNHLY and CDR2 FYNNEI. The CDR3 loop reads CASSGVAATDTQYF. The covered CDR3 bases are TGTGCCAGCAGTGGGGTAGCAGCCACAGATACG.

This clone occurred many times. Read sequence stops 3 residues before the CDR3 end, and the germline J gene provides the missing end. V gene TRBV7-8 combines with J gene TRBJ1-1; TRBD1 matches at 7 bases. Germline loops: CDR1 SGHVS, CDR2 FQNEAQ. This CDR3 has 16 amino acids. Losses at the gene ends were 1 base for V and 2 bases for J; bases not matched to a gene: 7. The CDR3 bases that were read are TGTGCCAGCAGCTTAGTGGGGCAGGGGGTTAACACTGAA. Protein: CASSLVGQGVNTE. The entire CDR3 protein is CASSLVGQGVNTEAFF.

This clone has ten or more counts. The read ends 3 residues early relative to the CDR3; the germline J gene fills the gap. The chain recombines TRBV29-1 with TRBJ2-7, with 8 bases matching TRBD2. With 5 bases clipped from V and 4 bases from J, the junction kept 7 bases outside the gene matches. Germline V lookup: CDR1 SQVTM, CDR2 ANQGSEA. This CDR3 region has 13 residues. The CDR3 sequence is CSVLPGLGYEQYF. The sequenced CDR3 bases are TGCAGCGTTCTACCGGGACTAGGATACGAG.